Described below is a single TCR beta chain sequence and its context. This CDR3 has 15 amino acids. CDR1 LGHNA and CDR2 YSLEER come from the germline V gene. The data were taken from a study of monozygotic twins with inflammatory bowel disease. TCRdb processed the 5' RACE reads again and assigns one entry to each CDR3 protein, with no DNA. The sample data list 400,000 to 500,000 distinct CDR3 sequences. Sequenced: blood. This chain joins TRBV4-3 and TRBJ2-7; the TCRdb D gene call, TRBD1, has no DNA to confirm it. The receptor's source is a human donor with ulcerative colitis or Crohn's disease, or a healthy co-twin of an affected twin (not recorded which). CDR3 sequence reads: CASSQDWDLSYEQYF.